Listed below are T cell receptor beta chains from one sample, sequenced in a study of shared clonotypes between healthy human individuals. Measured with immunoSEQ multiplex PCR; TCRdb has only the in-frame clones, and not every one. The sample has 950,000 to 1,100,000 clones; about 80% are singletons. Material: memory CD4+ T cells from PBMCs. The origin of the receptors is a man between 18 and 35 years old in good health. Some clones in this sample may be carry-over from other donors' samples. Each CDR3 is given with its conserved first and last residue. The order of the fields is D gene, J gene, V gene, clone size, CDR3 protein, CDR3 DNA. A D gene is named only where the DNA matches it firmly. Expanded clones get a size class; other rows say once, few or many, or leave the size out.

d_gene: -
j_gene: TRBJ1-2
v_gene: TRBV28
abundance: -
CDR3aa: CAIMTKPNYGYTF
CDR3nt: TGTGCCATCATGACAAAACCGAACTATGGCTACACCTTC

d_gene: -
j_gene: TRBJ1-2
v_gene: TRBV27
abundance: -
CDR3aa: CASSLRGGLLNGYTF
CDR3nt: TGTGCCAGCAGTCTCCGTGGAGGGCTTCTCAATGGCTACACCTTC

d_gene: TRBD1
j_gene: TRBJ2-5
v_gene: TRBV7-7
abundance: -
CDR3aa: CASSSGTGVETQYF
CDR3nt: TGTGCCAGCAGTTCCGGGACAGGGGTAGAGACCCAGTACTTC

d_gene: -
j_gene: TRBJ1-5
v_gene: TRBV11-2
abundance: -
CDR3aa: CASSLAHRDQPQHF
CDR3nt: TGTGCCAGCAGCTTAGCCCACAGGGATCAGCCCCAGCATTTT

d_gene: -
j_gene: TRBJ1-3
v_gene: TRBV28
abundance: -
CDR3aa: CAVDSGTISGNTIYF
CDR3nt: TGTGCCGTAGACTCAGGGACCATCTCTGGAAACACCATATATTTT

d_gene: -
j_gene: TRBJ2-1
v_gene: TRBV5-6
abundance: -
CDR3aa: CASSLPLYNEQFF
CDR3nt: TGTGCCAGCAGCTTGCCCCTCTACAATGAGCAGTTCTTC

d_gene: -
j_gene: TRBJ2-5
v_gene: TRBV6-6
abundance: -
CDR3aa: CASTIWQEETQYF
CDR3nt: TGTGCCAGCACTATCTGGCAGGAAGAGACCCAGTACTTC

d_gene: -
j_gene: TRBJ1-2
v_gene: TRBV6-1
abundance: -
CDR3aa: CASTPRSYGYTF
CDR3nt: TGTGCCAGTACCCCCCGGTCCTATGGCTACACCTTC

d_gene: TRBD1
j_gene: TRBJ1-2
v_gene: TRBV7-2
abundance: -
CDR3aa: CASSLEPARGDYGYTF
CDR3nt: TGTGCCAGCAGCTTAGAGCCGGCCAGGGGGGACTATGGCTACACCTTC

d_gene: -
j_gene: TRBJ2-1
v_gene: TRBV4-1
abundance: -
CDR3aa: CASSRAGSQTPYNEQFF
CDR3nt: TGCGCCAGCAGCCGGGCTGGGTCTCAGACCCCCTACAATGAGCAGTTCTTC

d_gene: TRBD2
j_gene: TRBJ2-1
v_gene: TRBV2
abundance: -
CDR3aa: CASSDRGGLGNEQFF
CDR3nt: TGTGCCAGCAGTGATCGGGGGGGGCTAGGCAATGAGCAGTTCTTC

d_gene: TRBD1
j_gene: TRBJ1-2
v_gene: TRBV5-1
abundance: once
CDR3aa: CASSAGQGDGDTF
CDR3nt: TGCGCCAGCAGCGCGGGACAGGGCGACGGAGACACCTTC

d_gene: -
j_gene: TRBJ1-1
v_gene: TRBV30
abundance: few
CDR3aa: CAWSVWDLVNTEAFF
CDR3nt: TGTGCCTGGAGTGTTTGGGACCTTGTGAACACTGAAGCTTTCTTT

d_gene: TRBD2
j_gene: TRBJ2-2
v_gene: TRBV5-1
abundance: -
CDR3aa: CASSWGLAGGLDTGELFF
CDR3nt: TGCGCCAGCAGCTGGGGACTAGCGGGAGGGCTGGACACCGGGGAGCTGTTTTTT

d_gene: TRBD1
j_gene: TRBJ1-2
v_gene: TRBV5-1
abundance: -
CDR3aa: CASSWDRAIIYGYTF
CDR3nt: TGCGCCAGCAGCTGGGACAGGGCGATCATCTATGGCTACACCTTC

d_gene: -
j_gene: TRBJ2-7
v_gene: TRBV18
abundance: -
CDR3aa: CASSPGDLAGDF
CDR3nt: TGTGCCAGCTCGCCGGGGGACCTAGCAGGGGACTTC

d_gene: -
j_gene: TRBJ2-1
v_gene: TRBV5-1
abundance: -
CDR3aa: CASSLVPDYNEQFF
CDR3nt: TGCGCCAGCAGCTTGGTTCCGGACTACAATGAGCAGTTCTTC

d_gene: -
j_gene: TRBJ2-3
v_gene: TRBV6-8
abundance: -
CDR3aa: CASSYWTLTDTQYF
CDR3nt: TGTGCCAGCAGTTATTGGACGCTTACAGATACGCAGTATTTT

d_gene: -
j_gene: TRBJ1-1
v_gene: TRBV11-2
abundance: -
CDR3aa: CASSFGRDTEAFF
CDR3nt: TGTGCCAGCAGCTTTGGTAGGGACACTGAAGCTTTCTTT

d_gene: -
j_gene: TRBJ2-5
v_gene: TRBV5-1
abundance: few
CDR3aa: CASSTMRREEETQYF
CDR3nt: TGCGCCAGCAGCACCATGCGCCGGGAAGAAGAGACCCAGTACTTC

d_gene: TRBD1
j_gene: TRBJ1-2
v_gene: TRBV7-2
abundance: many
CDR3aa: CASSLEVTGGPGYTF
CDR3nt: TGTGCCAGCAGCTTAGAAGTGACAGGGGGGCCTGGCTACACCTTC

d_gene: -
j_gene: TRBJ2-2
v_gene: TRBV7-9
abundance: -
CDR3aa: CASSYSGTTAGELFF
CDR3nt: TGTGCCAGCAGCTATTCCGGGACCACGGCCGGGGAGCTGTTTTTT

d_gene: TRBD1
j_gene: TRBJ2-1
v_gene: TRBV18
abundance: -
CDR3aa: CASSPPGQGDYNEQFF
CDR3nt: TGTGCCAGCTCACCCCCGGGACAGGGTGACTACAATGAGCAGTTCTTC

d_gene: -
j_gene: TRBJ1-5
v_gene: TRBV19
abundance: few
CDR3aa: CASSSIKDQPQHF
CDR3nt: TGTGCCAGTAGTTCAATTAAGGATCAGCCCCAGCATTTT

d_gene: TRBD1
j_gene: TRBJ1-1
v_gene: TRBV5-1
abundance: -
CDR3aa: CASSPDRGRLTEAFF
CDR3nt: TGCGCCAGCAGTCCTGACAGGGGGCGGCTTACTGAAGCTTTCTTT

d_gene: -
j_gene: TRBJ2-5
v_gene: TRBV11-3
abundance: -
CDR3aa: CASSLDGGRGYQETQYF
CDR3nt: TGTGCCAGCAGCTTAGATGGCGGCAGGGGTTACCAAGAGACCCAGTACTTC

d_gene: TRBD2
j_gene: TRBJ2-5
v_gene: TRBV4-1
abundance: -
CDR3aa: CASSQDRLASGKQETQYF
CDR3nt: TGCGCCAGCAGCCAAGATCGACTGGCTAGCGGAAAACAAGAGACCCAGTACTTC

d_gene: -
j_gene: TRBJ2-2
v_gene: TRBV7-8
abundance: many
CDR3aa: CASSYGGELFF
CDR3nt: TGTGCCAGCAGTTACGGCGGGGAGCTGTTTTTT